The next 25 T cell receptor beta chains were all read from a single sample in a study of T cells expressing NK-cell markers. Reanalyzing the 5' RACE reads, TCRdb keeps one entry per CDR3 protein, without DNA. The sample holds some 460,000 distinct CDR3 sequences. What was sequenced was blood T cells: a sorted CD56 or NKG2C T cell subset, CD4+ or CD8+ T cells, or bulk PBMC T cells (not recorded which). These receptors were obtained from a woman aged 45-60 years in good health.

V gene TRBV30 combines with J gene TRBJ2-3; the TRBD1 assignment by TCRdb is unverifiable without DNA. CDR3 length: 13 amino acids. From germline, CDR1 is GTSNPN and CDR2 SVGIG (reference sequence). CDR3 sequence reads: CAWSVRERDTQYF.

The rearrangement links TRBV6-1 to TRBJ2-5; TCRdb returns TRBD1, unconfirmable since there is no DNA. Germline CDR1 and CDR2: MNHNS and SASEGT. This CDR3 has 13 residues. The CDR3 spells CASVNLRGETQYF.

The chain uses TRBV12-3 or TRBV12-4 and TRBJ2-1; with no DNA, the TCRdb D assignment of TRBD2 cannot be verified. The CDR3 covers 14 residues. This CDR3 is CASELGAGGGGQFF.

This rearrangement joins TRBV10-3 to TRBJ2-2; the D gene TCRdb calls, TRBD1, cannot be checked with no DNA. Per germline, CDR1 ENHRY and CDR2 SYGVKD. The length of the CDR3 is 14 residues. This CDR3 is CALRTEMNTGELFF.

This chain links TRBV7-3 with TRBJ1-2. Germline V gene lookup returns CDR1 SGHTA and CDR2 FQGTGA. There are 15 residues in the CDR3. CDR3 protein: CASSLERDGGYGYTF.

The chain is built from TRBV7-2 and TRBJ1-2. The germline gives CDR1 SGHTA, CDR2 FQGNSA. The CDR3 consists of 11 residues. CDR3 residues: CASSQDYGYTF.

The V and J genes are TRBV5-1 and TRBJ2-1; TCRdb indicates TRBD2, and absent DNA this call remains unverified. The germline CDR1 and CDR2 sequences are SGHRS and YFSETQ. CDR3 size: 12 residues. The CDR3 loop reads CASREGNNEQFF.

The V call is TRBV29-1, the J call TRBJ1-6; TCRdb returns TRBD1, unconfirmable since there is no DNA. The CDR3 length is 13 residues. CDR1 and CDR2 from the germline V gene are SQVTM and ANQGSEA. CDR3 sequence: CSVSSGGNSPLHF.

This chain links TRBV11-3 with TRBJ2-2; TCRdb's D gene call, TRBD2, goes unchecked for lack of DNA. CDR3 length: 13 amino acids. Per the germline V gene, CDR1 is SGHNT and CDR2 is YENEEA. CDR3 protein: CASSLDSIRELFF. The complete variable domain, with remaining parts taken from reference TRBV11-3 and TRBJ2-2, reads EAGVVQSPRYKIIEKKQPVAFWCNPISGHNTLYWYLQNLGQGPELLIRYENEEAVDDSQLPKDRFSAERLKGVDSTLKIQPAELGDSAVYLCASSLDSIRELFFGEGSRLTVL.

The V call is TRBV5-6, the J call TRBJ2-1; checking the TCRdb D call of TRBD2 is not possible without DNA. Germline CDR1 is SGHDT and CDR2 is YYEEEE. This CDR3 contains 16 residues. The CDR3 sequence: CASSLLAGGKHNEQFF.

The chain joins TRBV7-2 to TRBJ1-5. There are 16 residues in the CDR3. CDR1 and CDR2 (germline): SGHTA, FQGNSA. The CDR3 loop reads CASSRKGPPGNQPQHF.

The J gene is TRBJ2-5, the V gene TRBV12-3 or TRBV12-4; no DNA is available, so the TRBD2 call from TCRdb remains unchecked. The CDR3 runs 13 residues. The chain's CDR3 is CASSRMGEETQYF.

The genes are TRBV19 and TRBJ1-1; TCRdb's D call, TRBD1, is unchecked because there is no DNA. The CDR3 consists of 13 residues. Per the germline V gene, CDR1 is LNHDA and CDR2 is SQIVND (reference sequence). The CDR3 region is CASMGPMNTEAFF.

The gene calls are TRBV5-1 and TRBJ2-2; TCRdb gives TRBD2 as the D gene, but with no DNA this cannot be confirmed. The CDR3 extends over 18 amino acids. Germline loops: CDR1 SGHRS, CDR2 YFSETQ. CDR3 region: CASSLRGLGSANTGELFF.

The V call is TRBV11-2, the J call TRBJ2-1; as DNA is missing, the TRBD2 call by TCRdb cannot be tested. Germline values: CDR1 SGHAT, CDR2 FQNNGV. The CDR3 sequence is 18 residues long. The CDR3 sequence is CASSFYKVGLAQYNEQFF.

The gene calls are TRBV27 and TRBJ1-2; no DNA is available, so the TRBD1 call from TCRdb remains unchecked. The CDR3 spans 17 residues. In germline, CDR1 is MNHEY, CDR2 SMNVEV (reference sequence). The CDR3: CASSPIIDEWGRYGYTF.

The rearrangement joins TRBV5-1 to TRBJ2-3; as DNA is missing, the TRBD1 call by TCRdb cannot be tested. CDR3 length: 12 amino acids. Germline CDR1 SGHRS, CDR2 YFSETQ. The CDR3 here is CASHRDRDTQYF. The complete variable domain, with remaining parts taken from reference TRBV5-1 and TRBJ2-3, reads KAGVTQTPRYLIKTRGQQVTLSCSPISGHRSVSWYQQTPGQGLQFLFEYFSETQRNKGNFPGRFSGRQFSNSRSEMNVSTLELGDSALYLCASHRDRDTQYFGPGTRLTVL.

The chain employs TRBV5-1 and TRBJ2-1; there is no DNA to check the TCRdb D call of TRBD2. This CDR3 region has 19 residues. In germline, CDR1 is SGHRS, CDR2 YFSETQ. CDR3 residues: CASSRRQTTDYSSYNEQFF.

The genes are TRBV5-4 and TRBJ2-1; TCRdb's assignment of TRBD2 cannot be checked, as there is no DNA. Germline CDR1 SGHNT, CDR2 YYREEE (reference sequence). CDR3 length: 14 residues. The CDR3 protein is CASSKPGLPNEQFF. Combining the CDR3 with reference TRBV5-4 and TRBJ2-1 gives the whole variable domain ETGVTQSPTHLIKTRGQQVTLRCSSQSGHNTVSWYQQALGQGPQFIFQYYREEENGRGNFPPRFSGLQFPNYSSELNVNALELDDSALYLCASSKPGLPNEQFFGPGTRLTVL.

The chain couples TRBV7-8 to TRBJ2-5; TCRdb's D call, TRBD2, is unchecked because there is no DNA. The germline CDR1 and CDR2 sequences are SGHVS and FQNEAQ. There are 17 residues in the CDR3. CDR3 sequence: CASSFPPLAGGPDTQYF.

This chain joins TRBV19 and TRBJ1-5; TCRdb outputs TRBD1, but without DNA this stays unchecked. The germline V gene has CDR1 LNHDA and CDR2 SQIVND (reference sequence). This CDR3 has 12 residues. CDR3 sequence reads: CASSIQGQPQHF.

This chain connects TRBV5-1 to TRBJ1-6. The CDR3 spans 15 residues. Germline CDR1 SGHRS, CDR2 YFSETQ. CDR3 sequence: CASSLGQGKGSPLHF.

The chain joins TRBV19 to TRBJ1-1. The CDR3 runs to 12 residues. Per the germline V gene, CDR1 is LNHDA and CDR2 is SQIVND (reference sequence). The CDR3 reads CASTRMNTEAFF.

This rearrangement joins TRBV5-4 to TRBJ2-1; the TCRdb call, TRBD1, lacks DNA for checking. CDR1 is SGHNT and CDR2 is YYREEE in the germline V gene (reference sequence). This CDR3 spans 13 amino acids. CDR3 protein: CASSLPPSSRVFF.

This sequence joins TRBV6-5 and TRBJ2-7; TCRdb picks TRBD1, but there is no DNA to check that call. Germline CDR1 and CDR2: MNHEY and SVGAGI. The CDR3 extends over 16 amino acids. CDR3 loop: CASSYSNLPGVHEQYF.